These 14 T cell receptor beta chains originate from one sample sequenced in a study of early T cells in non-severe SARS-CoV-2 infection. TCRdb redid the calling of the 5' RACE reads with MiXCR, one entry per CDR3 protein. The sample has fewer than 65,000 distinct CDR3 sequences; 5% to 6.5% are singletons. Sequencing was performed on whole blood, taken at baseline. These receptors were obtained from an adult who was a healthcare worker with PCR-confirmed SARS-CoV-2 infection or an uninfected control (not recorded which).

This clonotype showed up just a few times. The CDR3 sequence: CASRVNGDTQYF. CDR3 nucleotide sequence: TGTGCCAGCAGGGTGAACGGAGATACGCAGTATTTT. The chain is built from TRBV5-6 and TRBJ2-3; D ambiguous. The length of the CDR3 is 12 residues. In germline, CDR1 is SGHDT, CDR2 YYEEEE. V was pared by 5 bases and J by 5 bases, with 9 bases between.

This clonotype showed up many times. The chain recombines TRBV10-3 with TRBJ2-1; 9 bases agree with TRBD2. V dropped 4 bases and J dropped 4; count of bases not matched to a gene: 5. This CDR3 has 15 amino acids. CDR1 ENHRY and CDR2 SYGVKD come from the germline V gene. The CDR3 nucleotides are TGTGCCATCAGTGCCGGCGGGAGGGGTTACAATGAGCAGTTCTTC. This encodes CAISAGGRGYNEQFF.

This clonotype was observed a few times. The chain employs TRBV7-2 and TRBJ1-6, with 9 bases lining up with TRBD1. The CDR3 consists of 14 residues. Trimming at V came to 5 bases and at J to 8 bases, leaving 4 bases not matched to a gene. The germline CDR1 and CDR2 sequences are SGHTA and FQGNSA. The CDR3, as DNA: TGTGCCAGCAGCGGACAGGGGACTCATTCACCCCTCCACTTT. This translates into CASSGQGTHSPLHF.

This clonotype was counted many times. The chain has TRBV5-1 and TRBJ2-7; possibly TRBD2 for D (5 bases). V shed 1 base and J shed 0 bases, with 14 bases lying between them. The germline V gene has CDR1 SGHRS and CDR2 YFSETQ. CDR3 length: 16 residues. The CDR3 nucleotides are TGCGCCAGCAGCTTGCCGGCATCGGAGGCCTCCTACGAGCAGTACTTC. It yields the protein CASSLPASEASYEQYF. The full variable domain, completed using reference TRBV5-1 and TRBJ2-7, is KAGVTQTPRYLIKTRGQQVTLSCSPISGHRSVSWYQQTPGQGLQFLFEYFSETQRNKGNFPGRFSGRQFSNSRSEMNVSTLELGDSALYLCASSLPASEASYEQYFGPGTRLTVT.

Ten or more counts support this clonotype. A read error may produce the germline difference seen at one junction end. This chain joins TRBV5-5 and TRBJ1-3; D ambiguous. The germline V gene has CDR1 SGHKS and CDR2 YYEKEE (reference sequence). The CDR3 loop spans 15 amino acids. In DNA form, the CDR3 reads TGTGCCAGCAGCTTGGACATAAGCTCTGAAAACACCATATATTTT. Translation: CASSLDISSENTIYF.

This clonotype turned up a few times. This rearrangement joins TRBV28 to TRBJ2-1; 11 nucleotides agree with TRBD1. In germline, CDR1 is MDHEN, CDR2 SYDVKM. The CDR3 totals 14 residues. V lost 3 bases and J lost 7; bases outside the gene matches: 2. CDR3 protein: CASSFGQGANEQFF. The CDR3 DNA sequence: TGTGCCAGCAGTTTCGGACAGGGGGCTAATGAGCAGTTCTTC.

This clonotype was seen at least ten times. The chain couples TRBV30 to TRBJ2-2; D perhaps matches TRBD1 (6 bases). With 4 bases removed from V and 2 bases from J, the gap between germline ends came to 11 bases. CDR1 and CDR2 from the germline V gene are GTSNPN and SVGIG (reference sequence). This CDR3 contains 14 residues. Here the CDR3 reads CAWIKGDNTGELFF. DNA for the CDR3: TGTGCCTGGATTAAGGGGGATAACACCGGGGAGCTGTTTTTT.

This sequence joins TRBV27 and TRBJ2-3; the match to TRBD2 covers 8 bases. The CDR3 runs to 15 residues. Germline values: CDR1 MNHEY, CDR2 SMNVEV (reference sequence). V trimming: 4 bases; J trimming: 2 bases; junction bases outside the gene matches: 5. The CDR3 is CASSSRLAYTDTQYF. Here the CDR3 DNA reads TGTGCCAGCAGTTCCAGACTAGCGTACACAGATACGCAGTATTTT.

This clonotype was seen many times. The genes are TRBV12-3 or TRBV12-4 and TRBJ2-1; D call uncertain. The CDR3 length is 15 residues. V was trimmed by 5 bases and J by 6 bases, leaving 17 bases between them. DNA for the CDR3: TGTGCCAGCAGTCGCTCGGTCTCTTTAGCCAATGAGCAGTTCTTC. Translating gives CASSRSVSLANEQFF.

This clonotype was recorded many times. The chain combines TRBV6-6 with TRBJ2-1, with TRBD2 identical over 12 bases. The germline gives CDR1 MNHNY, CDR2 SVGAGI (reference sequence). J lost 2 bases, V lost 6 bases, and 14 bases had no gene match. This CDR3 spans 19 amino acids. The CDR3 region has the DNA TGTGCCAGCAGCCCCGGGGCTAGCGGGAGGGAGCGGGCCTACAATGAGCAGTTCTTC. This sequence encodes CASSPGASGRERAYNEQFF.

This clonotype was found a few times. V usage is TRBV5-1 and J usage is TRBJ2-7; D not resolved. Germline V gives CDR1 SGHRS, CDR2 YFSETQ. CDR3 length equals 14 residues. V shed 0 bases and J shed 3 bases, with 10 bases lying between them. The DNA for the CDR3 is TGCGCCAGCAGCTTGGATAAACCGGTCTACGAGCAGTACTTC. Protein: CASSLDKPVYEQYF. Together with reference TRBV5-1 and TRBJ2-7, the CDR3 gives the full variable domain: KAGVTQTPRYLIKTRGQQVTLSCSPISGHRSVSWYQQTPGQGLQFLFEYFSETQRNKGNFPGRFSGRQFSNSRSEMNVSTLELGDSALYLCASSLDKPVYEQYFGPGTRLTVT.

This clonotype has at least ten counts. The CDR3 DNA follows: TGTGCCAGCAGTGGACTGGGGGAGCAGTTCTTC. As protein: CASSGLGEQFF. The rearrangement uses TRBV6-1 and TRBJ2-1, with D hard to call. V was clipped by 4 bases and J by 10 bases, with 8 bases between them. CDR1 and CDR2 (germline): MNHNS, SASEGT. There are 11 residues in the CDR3.

This clonotype was counted many times. The chain links TRBV19 to TRBJ2-7, with 10 bases aligning to TRBD2. This CDR3 has 16 amino acids. J lost 6 bases, V lost 0 bases, and 8 bases had no gene match. Per the germline V gene, CDR1 is LNHDA and CDR2 is SQIVND (reference sequence). The CDR3 DNA is TGTGCCAGTAGTATAGATCTCCTAGCGGGAGTTTCCGAGCAGTACTTC. This translates into CASSIDLLAGVSEQYF.

This clonotype was recorded a few times. The chain couples TRBV6-5 to TRBJ1-1; the D gene is possibly TRBD1 (5 bases). Germline assignment: CDR1 MNHEY and CDR2 SVGAGI. V was shortened by 5 bases and J by 6 bases, with 13 bases between the two germline ends. The CDR3 runs to 13 residues. Written as DNA, the CDR3 is TGTGCCAGCAGTCAAGGGGACGGCTCTGAAGCTTTCTTT. Translated: CASSQGDGSEAFF.